This T cell receptor beta chain derives from a study of identifying expanded T cells in peripheral blood. General study findings and limits: Technical replicates showed roughly 1.2 changed clones; two weeks approximately 15; four weeks 19.

With regard to this clone: What it recognizes is unknown.

Collection occurred without any documented infections or immune events in donors. TCRdb keeps only in-frame clones here, not all; method: immunoSEQ multiplex PCR. This table has about 100,000 clones, approximately 88% appearing once. This CDR3 region has 14 residues. The ends were cut back, 5 bases at V and 0 bases at J, with 5 bases in the middle. Germline assignment: CDR1 SGHTA and CDR2 FQGNSA. Sequenced input: blood. This sequence was found in a person between 18 and 70 years old in good health. This chain uses TRBV7-2 with TRBJ2-6; no clear D gene. CDR3 coding DNA: TGTGCCAGCAGCCTATACTCTGGGGCCAACGTCCTGACTTTC. The encoded protein is CASSLYSGANVLTF.